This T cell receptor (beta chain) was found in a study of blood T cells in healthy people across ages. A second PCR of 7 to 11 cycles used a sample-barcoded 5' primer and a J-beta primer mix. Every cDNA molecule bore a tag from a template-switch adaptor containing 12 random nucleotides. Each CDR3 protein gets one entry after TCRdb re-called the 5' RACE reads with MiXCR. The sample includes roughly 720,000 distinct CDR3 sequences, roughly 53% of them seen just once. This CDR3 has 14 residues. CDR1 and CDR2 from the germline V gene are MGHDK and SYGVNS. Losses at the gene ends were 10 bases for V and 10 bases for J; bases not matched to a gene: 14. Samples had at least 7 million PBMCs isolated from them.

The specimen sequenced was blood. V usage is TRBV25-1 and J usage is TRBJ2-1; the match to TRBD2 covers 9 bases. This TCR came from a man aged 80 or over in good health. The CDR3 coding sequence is TGTGCCACCGAACGAGCGGGGGGACCCTACGAGCAGTTCTTC. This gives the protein CATERAGGPYEQFF.